A selection of T cell receptor beta chains follows, all from one sample in a study of Ad26.COV2.S vaccination and SARS-CoV-2 variants. TCRdb's table, derived via immunoSEQ multiplex PCR, lists solely in-frame clones and lacks some. The sample lists approximately 420,000 clones; approximately 88% were seen once. Source: peripheral blood, taken in a trial of Ad26.COV2.S vaccine versus placebo. These receptor sequences come from a person between 18 and 60 years old who received the Ad26.COV2.S COVID-19 vaccine or a placebo. The CDR3 runs from the conserved cysteine through the conserved F or W. The D gene is left open where the match is weak. Not all rows give a size; the values are once, few, many and, for expanded clones, a class.

-,-,TRBV11-2,TRBJ2-2,TGTGCCAGCAGCTTCGACTCTGGCCCCGGGGAGCTGTTTTTT,CASSFDSGPGELFF
TRBD2,-,TRBV9,TRBJ2-1,TGTGCCAGCAGCGCCGGGGGAGCGGGGGTTGACAATGAGCAGTTCTTC,CASSAGGAGVDNEQFF
-,-,TRBV5-1,TRBJ1-5,TGCGCCAGCAGCTTGCCGGGACACCCTTCTGTATGGCAGCCCCAGCATTTT,CASSLPGHPSVWQPQHF
-,-,TRBV6-6,TRBJ1-4,TGTGCCAGCAGCCCCAACAGGTCTACTAATGAAAAACTGTTTTTT,CASSPNRSTNEKLFF
TRBD2,-,TRBV27,TRBJ2-5,TGTGCCAGCAGAGGTCAGCGGGGGGGCAGAGAGACCCAGTACTTC,CASRGQRGGRETQYF
-,-,TRBV24-1,TRBJ1-5,TGTGCCACCAGTGATCAAGCAGGGGGCAATCAGCCCCAGCATTTT,CATSDQAGGNQPQHF
TRBD1,-,TRBV5-1,TRBJ2-5,TGCGCCAGCAGCTTGATGTCAGGGGGCAAGAGGCAAGAGACCCAGTACTTC,CASSLMSGGKRQETQYF
TRBD1,-,TRBV6-5,TRBJ2-7,TGTGCCAGCAGTTACGGACAGGGCTCCGAGCAGTACTTC,CASSYGQGSEQYF
-,-,TRBV6-2/TRBV6-3,TRBJ1-5,TGTGCCAGCAGTTACGGGGTTAGCAATCAGCCCCAGCATTTT,CASSYGVSNQPQHF
TRBD2,-,TRBV6-1,TRBJ2-3,TGTGCCAGCAGTGAAACTAGCGGGGGGGCAGCAGATACGCAGTATTTT,CASSETSGGAADTQYF
-,-,TRBV10-3,TRBJ2-7,TGTGCCATCAGTGGCGCTCGGGGTACCTACGAGCAGTACTTC,CAISGARGTYEQYF
TRBD2,-,TRBV7-6,TRBJ2-2,TGTGCCAGCAGCCACCCGCGAACGCAGACTAGCGGGGAAGGGAGGACCGGGGAGCTGTTTTTT,CASSHPRTQTSGEGRTGELFF
-,-,TRBV6-2/TRBV6-3,TRBJ1-4,TGTGCCAGCAGTTCAGGCGGTACTAATGAAAAACTGTTTTTT,CASSSGGTNEKLFF
TRBD1,-,TRBV28,TRBJ2-7,TGTGCCAGCAGTCCCGGGACAGGGTACCACGAGCAGTACTTC,CASSPGTGYHEQYF
-,-,TRBV27,TRBJ2-7,TGTGCCAGCAGTTACCGGGACGTCGCCTCCTACGAGCAGTACTTC,CASSYRDVASYEQYF
TRBD2,-,TRBV11-2,TRBJ2-3,TGTGCCAGCAGCTTAGTAGGGGCTAGCGGGGGGTTTGGCGCAGATACGCAGTATTTT,CASSLVGASGGFGADTQYF
TRBD2,-,TRBV5-4,TRBJ2-5,TGTGCCAGCAGCTTGAGGCGGGGGGCCGGGGAGACCCAGTACTTC,CASSLRRGAGETQYF
-,-,TRBV13,TRBJ2-7,TGTGCCAGCAGCTTAGGTTTGTCCTACGAGCAGTACTTC,CASSLGLSYEQYF
-,few,TRBV11-2,TRBJ1-3,TGTGCCAGCAGCTTAGCAGGGACTGGAAACACCATATATTTT,CASSLAGTGNTIYF
-,-,TRBV7-2,TRBJ2-7,TGTGCCAGCAGCTCCCTAGGATACGAGCAGTACTTC,CASSSLGYEQYF
-,-,TRBV11-2,TRBJ2-2,TGTGCCAGCAGCTTAGGTAGAATCGACAGGCAAAATAGTCCCGGGGAGCTGTTTTTT,CASSLGRIDRQNSPGELFF
TRBD2,-,TRBV7-4,TRBJ2-7,TGTGCCAGCAGCACTAGGAGCGGGACGGACTACGAGCAGTACTTC,CASSTRSGTDYEQYF
-,-,TRBV3-1/TRBV3-2,TRBJ1-2,TGTGCCAGCAGCCAAGATAGGAACACGAACTATGGCTACACCTTC,CASSQDRNTNYGYTF
TRBD1,-,TRBV5-1,TRBJ1-2,TGCGCCAGCAGCTCCGATCCCCAGGGGGCATTGAGTAACTATGGCTACACCTTC,CASSSDPQGALSNYGYTF
-,-,TRBV6-6,TRBJ2-6,TGTGCCAGCAGTCCCAGGGCCAACGTCCTGACTTTC,CASSPRANVLTF
TRBD2,-,TRBV3-1/TRBV3-2,TRBJ2-3,TGTGCCAGCAGCCAAGTCAGCAGGACTAGCGGGGGGGATAGAGATACGCAGTATTTT,CASSQVSRTSGGDRDTQYF
-,-,TRBV18,TRBJ1-3,TGTGCCAGCTCACCTCTGACCGACTCTGGAAACACCATATATTTT,CASSPLTDSGNTIYF
TRBD2,-,TRBV9,TRBJ2-3,TGTGCCAGCAGCGCCACACTAGCGGACACTCCAGATACGCAGTATTTT,CASSATLADTPDTQYF